These 32 T cell receptor beta chains were sequenced from one sample in a study of blood T cell repertoires in COVID-19. Clones were read by immunoSEQ multiplex PCR, and TCRdb kept only the in-frame ones, dropping some. The table shows 150,000 to 200,000 clones, with approximately 79% occurring only once. The sequencing input was peripheral blood. The source is a woman in her 70s with acute or convalescent COVID-19.

This rearrangement joins TRBV2 to TRBJ1-1, with unresolved D. Trimming took 2 bases from V and 6 from J, leaving 13 bases between them. This CDR3 comprises 14 residues. Germline lookup yields CDR1 SNHLY and CDR2 FYNNEI. As DNA, the CDR3 is TGTGCCAGCAGTGAAAGGCAGGTATCAGCTGAAGCTTTCTTT. Encoded protein: CASSERQVSAEAFF.

The gene calls are TRBV6-6 and TRBJ1-2; 8 positions match TRBD1. Trimming removed 4 bases from V and 7 bases from J; junction bases left unmatched: 8. The CDR3 covers 14 residues. Germline lookup yields CDR1 MNHNY and CDR2 SVGAGI (reference sequence). The CDR3 loop reads CASSSRAGGSGYTF. The CDR3 nucleotides are TGTGCCAGCAGTTCCAGGGCAGGGGGCTCTGGCTACACCTTC.

The V gene is TRBV7-3, the J gene TRBJ2-7; 7 nucleotides match TRBD2. The CDR3 is made up of 16 amino acids. Germline V gene lookup returns CDR1 SGHTA and CDR2 FQGTGA. V shed 4 bases and J 0 bases; nucleotides not matched to a gene: 9. The CDR3 bases are TGTGCCAGCAGCTGTGATAGCGGGCTGATCTCCTACGAGCAGTACTTC. Its translation: CASSCDSGLISYEQYF.

The chain uses TRBV4-2 and TRBJ2-1; 9 nucleotides match TRBD2. The length of the CDR3 is 15 residues. Looked up from germline, CDR1 is LGHNA and CDR2 is YNFKEQ. The J segment lost 7 bases and the V segment lost 0 bases, leaving 4 bases of the junction unmatched. The CDR3 DNA reads as TGTGCCAGCAGCCAAGATCGGCTAGCGGGAAATGAGCAGTTCTTC. Its translation is CASSQDRLAGNEQFF.

V usage is TRBV13 and J usage is TRBJ2-5; a possible D gene is TRBD1 (6 bases). The CDR3 has 16 residues. The V gene's germline CDR1 is PRHDT and CDR2 FYEKMQ (reference sequence). V lost 5 bases to trimming and J lost 5 bases, with 21 bases between them. The CDR3 is CASSRQVPSARETQYF. The CDR3 coding sequence is TGTGCCAGCAGCCGACAGGTGCCCAGCGCAAGGGAGACCCAGTACTTC. Filled out from reference TRBV13 and TRBJ2-5, the complete variable domain reads AAGVIQSPRHLIKEKRETATLKCYPIPRHDTVYWYQQGPGQDPQFLISFYEKMQSDKGSIPDRFSAQQFSDYHSELNMSSLELGDSALYFCASSRQVPSARETQYFGPGTRLLVL.

The sample holds a few counts of this clone. J is TRBJ2-7 and V is TRBV28, with 8 bases identical to TRBD1. Looked up from germline, CDR1 is MDHEN and CDR2 is SYDVKM. The CDR3 totals 15 residues. Trimming at V came to 7 bases and at J to 1 base, leaving 9 bases not matched to a gene. CDR3 loop: CASTTYGQGSYEQYF. CDR3 DNA: TGTGCCAGCACCACCTACGGACAGGGATCCTACGAGCAGTACTTC.

J is TRBJ1-5 and V is TRBV30; D might be TRBD1 (6 bases). From germline, CDR1 is GTSNPN and CDR2 SVGIG (reference sequence). This CDR3 has 13 amino acids. The ends were cut back, 4 bases at V and 6 bases at J, with 13 bases in the middle. In nucleotides, the CDR3 is TGTGCCTGGAACAGGGTGGTCGGTCAGCCCCAGCATTTT. It yields the protein CAWNRVVGQPQHF.

The chain carries TRBV7-9 and TRBJ2-1, with 9 bases fitting TRBD1. The CDR3 extends over 17 amino acids. Germline CDR1 is SEHNR and CDR2 is FQNEAQ (reference sequence). V dropped 1 base and J dropped 7; count of bases not matched to a gene: 11. As DNA, the CDR3 is TGTGCCAGCAGCTTAGTTGTCGCACAGGGGGCAAAAAATGAGCAGTTCTTC. Translating gives CASSLVVAQGAKNEQFF.

This clone was detected a few times. The chain carries TRBV10-2 and TRBJ2-4; possibly TRBD2 for D (6 bases). CDR1 and CDR2 from the germline V gene are WSHSY and SAAADI. V was trimmed by 6 bases and J by 6 bases, leaving 24 bases between them. There are 17 residues in the CDR3. The CDR3, as DNA: TGCGCCAGCAGCGACAACGCACCGGGGGTGGGGCTAAACATTCAGTACTTC. It encodes CASSDNAPGVGLNIQYF.

V is TRBV7-9 and J is TRBJ2-7, with 12 bases aligning to TRBD2. Looked up from germline, CDR1 is SEHNR and CDR2 is FQNEAQ (reference sequence). J lost 2 bases, V lost 5 bases, and 4 bases had no gene match. CDR3 length: 15 amino acids. In DNA, the CDR3 is TGTGCCAGCAGCCAGCGGACTAGCGGGACCTACGAGCAGTACTTC. Its translation is CASSQRTSGTYEQYF.

V usage is TRBV2 and J usage is TRBJ1-5; 8 nucleotides align to TRBD1. This CDR3 spans 14 amino acids. Trimming at V came to 5 bases and at J to 7 bases, leaving 7 bases not matched to a gene. Germline values: CDR1 SNHLY, CDR2 FYNNEI. CDR3: CASSQYRGLQPQHF. The DNA of the CDR3 is TGTGCCAGCAGTCAATACAGGGGGTTACAGCCCCAGCATTTT.

The chain employs TRBV3-1 (or the pseudogene TRBV3-2) and TRBJ2-7; perhaps TRBD2 as D (6 bases). Germline CDR1 is LGHDT and CDR2 is YNNKEL (reference sequence). CDR3 length equals 14 residues. Trimming took off 4 bases at V and 4 bases at J, with 14 bases between the two ends. CDR3 sequence reads: CASSRGVRVYEQYF. In DNA, the CDR3 is TGTGCCAGCAGCCGCGGGGTCCGCGTGTACGAGCAGTACTTC.

This clone occurred once. The chain links TRBV19 to TRBJ1-2; tentative D call: TRBD1 (5 bases). V was trimmed by 4 bases and J by 5 bases, leaving 11 bases between them. Germline V gene data show CDR1 as LNHDA and CDR2 as SQIVND (reference sequence). This CDR3 comprises 13 residues. This CDR3 reads CASSTQVGYGYTF. In DNA, the CDR3 is TGTGCCAGTAGTACACAGGTGGGGTATGGCTACACCTTC.

The gene calls are TRBV3-1 (or the pseudogene TRBV3-2) and TRBJ1-3; 10 bases agree with TRBD1. Trimming removed 1 base from V and 5 bases from J; junction bases left unmatched: 2. Germline values: CDR1 LGHDT, CDR2 YNNKEL (reference sequence). The CDR3 length is 15 residues. The chain's CDR3 is CASSQGTGGRNTIYF. CDR3 DNA sequence: TGTGCCAGCAGCCAAGGGACAGGGGGTAGAAACACCATATATTTT.

The rearrangement links TRBV19 to TRBJ1-2; TRBD1 matches at 10 bases. The CDR3 runs 13 residues. CDR1 and CDR2 (germline): LNHDA, SQIVND (reference sequence). With V trimmed by 7 bases and J by 7 bases, 6 bases remained unmatched. The CDR3 DNA reads as TGTGCCAGTAATTTCGGACAGGGGGGTGGCTACACCTTC. It specifies CASNFGQGGGYTF.

V is TRBV9 and J is TRBJ2-3, with 8 positions matching TRBD2. The CDR3 is made up of 14 amino acids. Germline values: CDR1 SGDLS, CDR2 YYNGEE. The ends lost 3 bases at V and 3 bases at J; junction bases unmatched: 3. CDR3 loop: CASSGGLVTDTQYF. Here the CDR3 DNA reads TGTGCCAGCAGCGGGGGACTAGTGACAGATACGCAGTATTTT.

This clone was detected only once. The chain is built from TRBV15 and TRBJ2-7, with 7 nucleotides matching TRBD1. Germline-derived CDR1 and CDR2 are LNHNV and YYDKDF (reference sequence). CDR3 size: 14 residues. The J segment lost 3 bases and the V segment lost 3 bases, leaving 5 bases of the junction unmatched. The CDR3 loop reads CATSRGQNLYEQYF. In DNA form, the CDR3 reads TGTGCCACCAGCAGGGGACAGAATCTCTACGAGCAGTACTTC.

This sequence joins TRBV5-1 and TRBJ2-5; 7 bases are a match to TRBD1. Unmatched junction bases numbered 4, after V lost 2 bases and J lost 3 bases. Germline CDR1 and CDR2: SGHRS and YFSETQ. The CDR3 has 14 amino acids. CDR3 in amino acids: CASSFGTVEETQYF. CDR3 in DNA: TGCGCCAGCAGCTTCGGGACAGTGGAAGAGACCCAGTACTTC.

The chain uses TRBV10-2 and TRBJ2-5; possible D gene TRBD1, 7 bases. Germline values: CDR1 WSHSY, CDR2 SAAADI. V was trimmed by 4 bases and J by 4 bases, leaving 13 bases between them. The CDR3 spans 14 residues. CDR3 residues: CASSVVQGGETQYF. The CDR3 region has the DNA TGCGCCAGCAGTGTTGTCCAGGGGGGAGAGACCCAGTACTTC.

The J gene is TRBJ2-1, the V gene TRBV4-1; D perhaps matches TRBD2 (6 bases). Germline CDR1 MGHRA, CDR2 YSYEKL. The CDR3 spans 18 residues. V lost 1 base to trimming and J lost 1 base, with 17 bases between them. The chain's CDR3 is CASSQGSARGLSYNEQFF. As DNA, the CDR3 is TGCGCCAGCAGCCAAGGGTCTGCTAGGGGACTGTCCTACAATGAGCAGTTCTTC.

The V and J genes are TRBV19 and TRBJ1-4, with D uncertain. Per germline, CDR1 LNHDA and CDR2 SQIVND (reference sequence). Trimming removed 5 bases from V and 3 bases from J, with 13 bases in between. This CDR3 spans 15 amino acids. CDR3 bases: TGTGCCAGTAGTCGCCAAGCGGGTCCTAATGAAAAACTGTTTTTT. Amino acids: CASSRQAGPNEKLFF.

Turning to this clone: The DNA is left out, because the CDR3 cannot be placed on it with certainty; the CDR3 is given as TCRdb lists it. The chain couples TRBV7-8 to TRBJ2-7; TRBD2, as called in the table, went unchecked against the DNA. The CDR3 contains 15 residues when both ends are counted. Germline assignment: CDR1 SGHVS and CDR2 FQNEAQ. The CDR3 region is CASSKVASGTLRVYF.

V is TRBV5-1 and J is TRBJ2-7; no reliable D call. The V gene's germline CDR1 is SGHRS and CDR2 YFSETQ. Deletions cut 3 bases from V and 3 bases from J, with 10 bases between. CDR3 length equals 13 residues. CDR3 nucleotide sequence: TGCGCCAGCAGCTCCTCCCCCGGCTACGAGCAGTACTTC. Translation: CASSSSPGYEQYF.

This clone was seen only a few times. The chain combines TRBV4-2 with TRBJ2-1; 13 bases are a match to TRBD2. J gave up 7 bases and V 4 bases, and 13 bases lay outside the gene matches. CDR3 length: 18 residues. From germline, CDR1 is LGHNA and CDR2 YNFKEQ. CDR3 loop: CASSRPGLAGSRVNEQFF. The CDR3 region has the DNA TGTGCCAGCAGCCGTCCGGGACTAGCGGGAAGTCGGGTAAATGAGCAGTTCTTC.

This clone was counted a few times. The chain couples TRBV6-2 or TRBV6-3 to TRBJ2-2, with 13 bases that match TRBD2. With V trimmed by 4 bases and J by 6 bases, 8 bases remained unmatched. The CDR3 has 17 amino acids. The germline V gene has CDR1 MNHEY and CDR2 SVGEGT. The CDR3 loop is CASSFRLAGGFPGELFF. The CDR3 DNA is TGTGCCAGCAGTTTTAGACTAGCGGGAGGTTTCCCCGGGGAGCTGTTTTTT.

The gene calls are TRBV25-1 and TRBJ2-7; TRBD2 agrees at 16 bases. After removal of 7 bases from V and 9 bases from J, the junction contained 15 bases not matched to a gene. Germline V lookup: CDR1 MGHDK, CDR2 SYGVNS. The CDR3 contains 17 residues. CDR3 bases: TGTGCCAGCATCCAGACGGGACTAGCGGGAGGGCCCTCCATGCAGTACTTC. This codes for CASIQTGLAGGPSMQYF.

The chain links TRBV2 to TRBJ2-3; D is unclear. This CDR3 region has 12 residues. With 7 bases removed from V and 4 bases from J, the gap between germline ends came to 9 bases. In germline, CDR1 is SNHLY, CDR2 FYNNEI. The CDR3 DNA reads as TGTGCCAGCACCCCTCTCGCAGATACGCAGTATTTT. It translates to CASTPLADTQYF.

The chain combines TRBV7-6 with TRBJ2-7; TRBD2 agrees at 10 bases. CDR3 size: 14 residues. Germline CDR1 is SGHVS and CDR2 is FNYEAQ. With 2 bases clipped from V and 5 bases from J, the junction kept 3 bases outside the gene matches. The CDR3 is CASSLSGRVHEQYF. As DNA, the CDR3 is TGTGCCAGCAGCTTAAGCGGGAGGGTCCACGAGCAGTACTTC. Full variable domain (missing parts from reference TRBV7-6 and TRBJ2-7): GAGVSQSPRYKVTKRGQDVALRCDPISGHVSLYWYRQALGQGPEFLTYFNYEAQQDKSGLPNDRFSAERPEGSISTLTIQRTEQRDSAMYRCASSLSGRVHEQYFGPGTRLTVT.

This clone has at least ten counts. The V and J genes are TRBV29-1 and TRBJ1-4; tentative D call: TRBD1 (6 bases). CDR3 length equals 12 residues. Trimming took 7 bases from V and 4 from J, leaving 10 bases between them. CDR1 is SQVTM, CDR2 ANQGSEA, per germline. The CDR3 spells CSAGQINEKLFF. CDR3 nucleotides: TGCAGCGCCGGACAGATTAATGAAAAACTGTTTTTT. The variable domain in full, with the rest retrieved from reference TRBV29-1 and TRBJ1-4, is SAVISQKPSRDICQRGTSLTIQCQVDSQVTMMFWYRQQPGQSLTLIATANQGSEATYESGFVIDKFPISRPNLTFSTLTVSNMSPEDSSIYLCSAGQINEKLFFGSGTQLSVL.

The rearrangement uses TRBV2 and TRBJ1-2; D remains ambiguous. The CDR3 runs to 14 residues. CDR1 SNHLY and CDR2 FYNNEI come from the germline V gene. Between the trimmed V and J ends, which lost 10 bases and 6 bases, there was a span of 21 bases. The CDR3 bases are TGTGCCACCGGACTACTTCCTCAATGGCATGGCTACACCTTC. This encodes CATGLLPQWHGYTF.

The rearrangement joins TRBV12-3 or TRBV12-4 to TRBJ1-2; D perhaps matches TRBD1 (6 bases). CDR3 length: 13 amino acids. V gave up 6 bases and J gave up 5 bases, with 13 bases separating them. CDR3 coding DNA: TGTGCCAGCAGACAGGGCGGCTTGTATGGCTACACCTTC. This gives the protein CASRQGGLYGYTF.

The chain carries TRBV30 and TRBJ1-1, with TRBD1 matching 8 bases. The germline V gene has CDR1 GTSNPN and CDR2 SVGIG (reference sequence). Trimming took 7 bases from V and 10 from J; bases not matched to a gene: 17. The CDR3 covers 14 residues. CDR3 sequence reads: CASQQFGQGSSAFF. In DNA form, the CDR3 reads TGTGCCTCCCAACAGTTCGGACAGGGAAGCTCAGCTTTCTTT.